The 5 T cell receptor beta chains given below trace back to one sample, sequenced in a study of early T cells in non-severe SARS-CoV-2 infection. TCRdb re-called the 5' RACE reads with MiXCR, one entry per CDR3 protein. The profile shows tens of thousands of distinct CDR3 sequences, roughly 18% of them singletons. The sequencing here drew on whole blood, taken at baseline. The receptors come from an adult who was a healthcare worker with PCR-confirmed SARS-CoV-2 infection or an uninfected control (not recorded which).

This clonotype was picked up a small number of times. This sequence joins TRBV18 and TRBJ1-5; perhaps TRBD1 as D (6 bases). This CDR3 has 14 residues. V shed 2 bases and J shed 6 bases, with 11 bases lying between them. The germline V gene has CDR1 KGHSH and CDR2 LQKENI. CDR3 protein: CASSPGGASQPQHF. CDR3 DNA: TGTGCCAGCTCACCAGGGGGGGCAAGTCAGCCCCAGCATTTT.

This sequence joins TRBV7-2 and TRBJ2-5, with 8 bases matching TRBD2. V lost 11 bases, J lost 5 bases, and 10 bases stayed unmatched. In germline, CDR1 is SGHTA, CDR2 FQGNSA. The CDR3 consists of 13 residues. CDR3 protein: CALAAGALETQYF. The CDR3 DNA follows: TGTGCCCTCGCAGCGGGAGCATTGGAGACCCAGTACTTC.

The table lists this clonotype with a few counts. The chain carries TRBV7-2 and TRBJ2-7, with 7 bases fitting TRBD2. Germline-derived CDR1 and CDR2 are SGHTA and FQGNSA. This CDR3 is 13 amino acids long. V gave up 5 bases and J gave up 7 bases; unmatched junction bases: 8. DNA for the CDR3: TGTGCCAGCAGCCTGCGGACTAGATGGGAGCAGTACTTC. Residues: CASSLRTRWEQYF.

The chain links TRBV11-2 to TRBJ2-1; D is unresolved. This CDR3 is built from 13 residues. Germline values: CDR1 SGHAT, CDR2 FQNNGV. V lost 5 bases to trimming and J lost 0 bases, with 5 bases between them. In DNA form, the CDR3 reads TGTGCCAGCAGCATCAACTCCTACAATGAGCAGTTCTTC. Amino acid sequence: CASSINSYNEQFF. The full variable domain, in which reference TRBV11-2 and TRBJ2-1 provide the parts outside the CDR3, is EAGVAQSPRYKIIEKRQSVAFWCNPISGHATLYWYQQILGQGPKLLIQFQNNGVVDDSQLPKDRFSAERLKGVDSTLKIQPAKLEDSAVYLCASSINSYNEQFFGPGTRLTVL.

This chain connects TRBV11-1 to TRBJ2-1, with 10 bases identical to TRBD1. The CDR3 has 16 residues. CDR1 is SGHAT and CDR2 is FQDESV in the germline V gene (reference sequence). V was clipped by 2 bases and J by 3 bases; unmatched bases: 4. The CDR3 DNA is TGTGCCAGCAGCTTAATTTGGGACAGGGGCTACAATGAGCAGTTCTTC. Translated: CASSLIWDRGYNEQFF.